This T cell receptor beta chain was captured by sequencing in a study of blood T cells in healthy people across ages. As concerns this clonotype: Compared with germline, one end of the junction differs, possibly owing to a read error.

CDR1 SQVTM and CDR2 ANQGSEA come from the germline V gene. This CDR3 spans 14 amino acids. Next came a second PCR, run for about 7 to 12 cycles, which used a sample-barcoded 5' primer along with a J-beta primer mix. Every sample gave at least 2.5 million paired-end reads containing CDR3. TCRdb reprocessed the 5' RACE reads via MiXCR and lists one record per CDR3 protein. Here the sample spans hundreds of thousands of distinct CDR3 sequences, 20% to 25% being singletons. The TCR originated in a man between 65 and 80 years old in good health. The sample was blood. The chain couples TRBV29-1 to TRBJ1-1; the D gene is possibly TRBD1 (6 bases). The DNA of the CDR3 is TGCAGCGTTGATTGGGGGGGCGATGGGACCGAAGTTTTCTTT. This gives the protein CSVDWGGDGTEVFF. The full variable domain, with the rest looked up from reference TRBV29-1 and TRBJ1-1, is SAVISQKPSRDICQRGTSLTIQCQVDSQVTMMFWYRQQPGQSLTLIATANQGSEATYESGFVIDKFPISRPNLTFSTLTVSNMSPEDSSIYLCSVDWGGDGTEVFFGQGTRLTVV.